The rows below give T cell receptor beta chains drawn from one sample of a study of blood T cells in healthy people across ages. In TCRdb, the 5' RACE reads were re-called with MiXCR into one record per CDR3 protein. This table has 1.5 million to 2 million distinct CDR3 sequences, about 30% appearing once. The sequenced sample consisted of blood. The receptors originated from a woman aged 30 to 39 in good health. Both conserved end residues are part of each CDR3. The D gene is left open where the match is weak. The listing skips clone size in some rows; elsewhere it reads once, few, many or a size class.

j_call	d_call	v_call	clone_size	cdr3_aa	cdr3_nt
TRBJ2-1	.	TRBV9	few	CASSVEVSGYNEQFF	TGTGCCAGCAGCGTAGAGGTTAGCGGATACAATGAGCAGTTCTTC
TRBJ1-5	TRBD1	TRBV10-3	.	CAISDEAGGQPQHF	TGTGCCATCAGTGATGAGGCAGGGGGACAGCCCCAGCATTTT
TRBJ2-1	.	TRBV14	.	CASSPDIGSYNEQFF	TGTGCCAGCAGCCCGGACATAGGCTCCTACAATGAGCAGTTCTTC
TRBJ1-6	.	TRBV11-2	many	CASSLVAGFPLHF	TGTGCCAGCAGCTTAGTCGCAGGGTTCCCCCTCCACTTT
TRBJ2-3	TRBD2	TRBV9	.	CASSPGTSGPGTQYF	TGTGCCAGCAGCCCCGGGACTAGCGGTCCCGGTACGCAGTATTTT
TRBJ2-2	TRBD2	TRBV6-5	.	CASSSQGLAVTGELFF	TGTGCCAGCAGTTCCCAGGGACTAGCGGTCACCGGGGAGCTGTTTTTT
TRBJ1-2	TRBD1	TRBV7-2	few	CASSLMGQVPYGYTF	TGTGCCAGCAGCTTGATGGGACAGGTACCCTATGGCTACACCTTC
TRBJ2-6	TRBD1	TRBV12-3/TRBV12-4	.	CASSPGTGLNSGANVLTF	TGTGCCAGCAGTCCCGGGACAGGGCTCAACTCTGGGGCCAACGTCCTGACTTTC
TRBJ2-1	.	TRBV9	few	CASSVVGGRATDEQFF	TGTGCCAGCAGCGTAGTAGGAGGCCGGGCGACGGATGAGCAGTTCTTC
TRBJ2-1	TRBD2	TRBV7-2	.	CAGSSFGTSGFDNEQFF	TGTGCCGGCAGCTCGTTTGGGACTAGCGGATTCGATAATGAGCAGTTCTTC
TRBJ2-1	.	TRBV11-2	.	CASSLEFAVFF	TGTGCCAGCAGCTTAGAATTTGCGGTGTTCTTC
TRBJ2-1	.	TRBV20-1	.	CSATLQGSYEQFF	TGCAGTGCTACCCTCCAGGGGTCATATGAGCAGTTCTTC
TRBJ1-5	.	TRBV5-1	.	CASSERQGQPQHF	TGCGCCAGCAGCGAACGACAAGGACAGCCCCAGCATTTT
TRBJ1-6	.	TRBV7-3	many	CASSHQGAPLHF	TGTGCCAGCAGCCACCAAGGGGCACCCCTCCACTTT
TRBJ2-7	TRBD2	TRBV16	.	CASSLSSGTSGRHSEQYF	TGTGCCAGCAGCCTTAGTAGTGGGACTAGCGGGAGGCATTCCGAGCAGTACTTC
TRBJ2-5	.	TRBV12-3/TRBV12-4	few	CASGVQGTEETQYF	TGTGCCAGCGGCGTACAGGGAACTGAAGAGACCCAGTACTTC
TRBJ2-1	.	TRBV6-5	many	CASTSTGIGYNEQFF	TGTGCCAGCACCTCCACAGGGATTGGCTACAATGAGCAGTTCTTC
TRBJ2-7	.	TRBV11-2	.	CASSSRGSLMYEQYF	TGTGCCAGCAGCTCTCGCGGGTCCCTCATGTACGAGCAGTACTTC
TRBJ2-5	.	TRBV29-1	few	CSVEKGPGETQYF	TGCAGCGTTGAAAAGGGCCCCGGGGAGACCCAGTACTTC
TRBJ1-2	.	TRBV10-3	.	CAISEEGPGYGYTF	TGTGCCATCAGTGAGGAGGGACCTGGCTATGGCTACACCTTC
TRBJ2-6	.	TRBV7-6	many	CASSLVRRAGANVLTF	TGTGCCAGCAGCTTAGTGAGGCGGGCTGGGGCCAACGTCCTGACTTTC
TRBJ2-5	.	TRBV5-1	many	CASSLTSSPETQYF	TGCGCCAGCAGCTTGACTAGTTCCCCAGAGACCCAGTACTTC
TRBJ2-7	.	TRBV7-2	few	CASSSLAASYEQYF	TGTGCCAGCAGCTCCTTAGCGGCATCCTACGAGCAGTACTTC
TRBJ2-7	.	TRBV5-1	.	CASSSQSRPYEQYF	TGCGCCAGCAGCTCCCAGTCTCGCCCCTACGAGCAGTACTTC
TRBJ1-2	.	TRBV11-2	few	CASSLGGGKNGYTF	TGTGCCAGCAGCTTAGGTGGGGGTAAAAATGGCTACACCTTC
TRBJ1-1	.	TRBV5-1	.	CASSVDESLLSTEAFF	TGCGCCAGCAGCGTGGATGAGTCTCTTCTTTCGACTGAAGCTTTCTTT
TRBJ1-5	.	TRBV6-1	.	CASSEAFGGPSNQPQHF	TGTGCCAGCAGTGAAGCATTCGGGGGCCCGAGCAATCAGCCCCAGCATTTT
TRBJ2-1	.	TRBV3-1	.	CASGQVGADYQFF	TGTGCCAGCGGCCAAGTGGGTGCGGACTATCAGTTCTTC
TRBJ2-6	.	TRBV18	.	CASSPLGGTSGANVLTF	TGTGCCAGCTCACCCTTAGGCGGCACCTCTGGGGCCAACGTCCTGACTTTC
TRBJ2-2	TRBD1	TRBV5-5	few	CASSWDPGQGSTGERFF	TGTGCCAGCAGTTGGGACCCCGGACAGGGGAGCACCGGGGAGCGGTTTTTT
TRBJ2-3	.	TRBV7-2	.	CASSPSSLLADTQYF	TGTGCCAGCAGCCCTTCCTCCCTACTCGCAGATACGCAGTATTTT
TRBJ2-3	TRBD2	TRBV3-1	few	CASSQGLAGFTDTQYF	TGTGCCAGCAGCCAAGGGCTAGCGGGGTTCACAGATACGCAGTATTTT
TRBJ2-7	.	TRBV20-1	many	CSARVPDLSSYEQYF	TGCAGTGCTAGAGTTCCGGACTTGAGCTCCTACGAGCAGTACTTC
TRBJ2-3	.	TRBV5-1	.	CASSFDLTSTDTQYF	TGCGCCAGCAGCTTTGACTTAACTAGCACAGATACGCAGTATTTT
TRBJ1-5	.	TRBV19	.	CASSLRPGRINQPQHF	TGTGCCAGTAGTCTTCGCCCGGGCCGGATTAATCAGCCCCAGCATTTT
TRBJ1-1	.	TRBV10-3	.	CAISERQELGAFF	TGTGCCATCAGTGAGCGACAGGAGCTGGGAGCTTTCTTT
TRBJ2-1	.	TRBV6-2/TRBV6-3	.	CASSLSGSSYNEQVF	TGTGCCAGCAGTCTTAGCGGAAGCTCCTACAATGAGCAGGTCTTC
TRBJ1-2	.	TRBV11-2	few	CASSFLLTGSYGYTF	TGTGCCAGCAGCTTCCTCCTGACAGGATCCTATGGCTACACCTTC
TRBJ2-7	TRBD1	TRBV24-1	.	CATSDMTGVQYF	TGTGCCACCAGTGATATGACAGGGGTGCAGTACTTC
TRBJ1-5	.	TRBV12-3/TRBV12-4	few	CASSIGGGGNQPQHF	TGTGCCAGCTCAATAGGGGGAGGGGGCAATCAGCCCCAGCATTTT
TRBJ2-7	.	TRBV5-1	many	CASSLASEYYEQYF	TGCGCCAGCAGCTTGGCCTCGGAGTACTACGAGCAGTACTTC
TRBJ1-1	.	TRBV12-3/TRBV12-4	.	CASSFSPNTEAFF	TGTGCCAGCAGTTTTTCCCCCAACACTGAAGCTTTCTTT
TRBJ2-1	.	TRBV12-3/TRBV12-4	.	CASRPLGRGCYEQFF	TGTGCCAGCAGGCCCTTGGGACGTGGGTGTTATGAGCAGTTCTTC
TRBJ2-1	.	TRBV5-6	.	CASTSGQFTYNEQFF	TGTGCCAGCACCTCCGGACAATTTACTTACAATGAGCAGTTCTTC
TRBJ2-3	.	TRBV12-3/TRBV12-4	.	CASSSQGPGADTQYF	TGTGCCAGCAGCTCCCAGGGACCCGGCGCAGATACGCAGTATTTT
TRBJ2-7	TRBD2	TRBV18	.	CASSPGLAGLEQYF	TGTGCCAGCTCACCGGGACTAGCGGGGCTCGAGCAGTACTTC
TRBJ2-1	TRBD2	TRBV9	.	CASSYGTSPIQFF	TGTGCCAGCAGCTACGGGACTAGCCCTATTCAGTTCTTC
TRBJ1-1	.	TRBV7-9	.	CASSLPGGRKSSGTEAFF	TGTGCCAGCAGCCTCCCGGGGGGCCGTAAAAGTAGTGGCACTGAAGCTTTCTTT
TRBJ2-2	TRBD1	TRBV20-1	few	CSAREGRTGLTGELFF	TGCAGTGCTAGAGAGGGGAGGACAGGGCTCACCGGGGAGCTGTTTTTT
TRBJ2-3	TRBD1	TRBV5-4	.	CASSAGTDRSRGTQYF	TGTGCCAGCAGCGCGGGTACGGACAGGTCTCGCGGCACGCAGTATTTT
TRBJ2-5	TRBD2	TRBV20-1	many	CSALSGGAQETQYF	TGCAGTGCTCTTAGCGGGGGGGCGCAAGAGACCCAGTACTTC
TRBJ1-6	TRBD1	TRBV20-1	few	CSAKPGQGNSPLHF	TGCAGTGCTAAACCGGGACAGGGGAATTCACCCCTCCACTTT
TRBJ2-3	TRBD2	TRBV10-1	few	CASGSGLAGITDTQYF	TGCGCCAGCGGCTCTGGACTAGCGGGGATCACAGATACGCAGTATTTT
TRBJ1-4	TRBD1	TRBV20-1	few	CSARDGGQGEEKLFF	TGCAGTGCTAGAGATGGGGGACAGGGGGAAGAAAAACTGTTTTTT
TRBJ2-2	TRBD1	TRBV6-2/TRBV6-3	.	CASRGTGVTGERFF	TGTGCCAGCAGGGGGACAGGGGTCACCGGGGAGCGGTTTTTT
TRBJ1-5	.	TRBV20-1	few	CSARDEGTKTQHF	TGCAGTGCTAGAGATGAGGGTACGAAGACCCAGCATTTT
TRBJ2-2	.	TRBV6-5	.	CASRRSGLTYTGELFF	TGTGCCAGCAGACGATCGGGACTGACTTACACCGGGGAGCTGTTTTTT